This T cell receptor (beta chain) stems from a study of T cells in Graves' hyperthyroidism and ophthalmopathy (dated by TCRdb to between 2019 and 2020). About the full investigation: Peripheral blood samples were taken at initial diagnosis, before any treatment was given. TCR V-J signatures able to tell the groups apart were searched for in a discovery cohort of 90 to 100 patients, of whom around 43 had Graves' ophthalmopathy and some 60 had stable Graves' hyperthyroidism. Whether ophthalmopathy could be predicted prospectively was tested in an independent validation cohort made up of 18 to 20 hyperthyroidism patients plus 17 patients who later progressed to ophthalmopathy. The roughly 94 discovery patients were randomly split 7:3 into training and test sets. In about six Graves' hyperthyroidism patients, the study also compared T-cell repertoires from thyroid tissue with T-cell repertoires from blood. After sampling, hyperthyroidism patients received methimazole starting at 30 mg daily, and ophthalmopathy patients received high-dose intravenous methylprednisolone. TCR Vbeta CDR3 sequencing of 120 to 150 peripheral blood samples (under 45 ophthalmopathy, under 80 hyperthyroidism and around 17 progressor patients) is reported in the paper. What the study reported, not specific to this receptor: Ophthalmopathy was separated from stable hyperthyroidism by a 13 V-J signature model, with around 90% sensitivity and approximately 84% specificity obtained in cross-validation and 80%/75% obtained in testing. Most expanded thyroid clonotypes (frequency above 0.001) were also found in blood, which suggests that blood repertoires may mirror thyroid immune responses. No statistical method was used to set the sample size in advance, and investigators knew the group allocation. During validation, the model predicted progression to ophthalmopathy a median of about 5.9 months ahead of onset, with around 70% sensitivity and 72% to 85% specificity.

From a lookup of the germline V gene (reference sequence), CDR1 and CDR2 are SGHAT and FQDESV. The germline V end is reduced by 5 bases and the J end by 0 bases; junction bases left unmatched: 13. The CDR3 holds 19 amino acids from the cysteine to the phenylalanine. Only the CDR3 portion is preserved as DNA: 57 bases, with reading frame beginning at the first base. This clonotype was seen repeatedly, ten times or more. The antigen it recognizes is unknown. Within one base of it there is no much larger clone, and no base qualities were kept. Ophthalmopathy patients had moderately to severely active disease, with a Clinical Activity Score of 3 or more, a NOSPECS grade of 4 or more, and a disease duration of less than 3 months. Patients with uncontrolled infections, other autoimmune diseases, pregnancy or lactation were excluded. Diagnoses relied on clinical symptoms, serum thyroxine and TRAb, thyroid ultrasound and orbital computed tomography. PBMCs were isolated from approximately 10 ml of fresh peripheral blood by Ficoll-Paque density gradient centrifugation. Trizol reagent was used to extract total RNA, and RNA quality was then checked on an Agilent 2100 Bioanalyzer.

Amplification of TCR beta CDR3 regions was carried out from RNA transcripts. The first round of RT-PCR for the TCR CDR3 was performed with the HTBI primer set and the Qiagen OneStep RT-PCR kit. The libraries were constructed in a second round of multiplex PCR and then size-selected and purified. Sequencing of the libraries was done on an Illumina HiSeq2000 using paired-end 100 bp reads. The paper's data handling went like this. SOAPnuke was used to process the raw data, removing reads that contained adapters or uncalled bases, had a mean Phred below 15, or lacked an exact match to the constant primer or identifier. High-quality paired reads were merged using COPE v1.2.5, and each unique nucleotide sequence was defined as a clonotype. MiTCR v1.1 was used to align clonotypes to the IMGT TRBV, TRBD and TRBJ reference segments. Analysis was restricted to V-J combinations with a frequency above 0.0001, which covered roughly 99% of repertoires. A TCS score was defined as the ratio of F50 (clonal expansion) to E x V (chaos), with BLOSUM62-based TCRdist applied between CDR3 peptides within each V-J. Welch's t-statistics and random forest reduced roughly 530 V-J features to under 15, which were used in a naive Bayes classifier (R e1071). The raw public data were reprocessed by TCRdb itself: fastp quality trimming at Q25, MiXCR clonotype calling, in-frame beta chains only. Rows with a matching CDR3 protein are joined into one entry that keeps the most common DNA and genes. TCRdb, rather than the study authors, made the V and J calls. Here the sample has 400,000 to 600,000 distinct CDR3 sequences; 15% to 20% occur a single time. 29% of the sample is taken by the ten largest.

This sequence uses TRBV11-1 and TRBJ2-2, and TRBD2 aligns with 9 junction nucleotides. The source of this sequence is a woman in her thirties with Graves' ophthalmopathy. Source material: blood. The CDR3 has the sequence CASSTRDARLAANTGELFF. The DNA sequence is given as TGTGCCAGCAGCACGCGGGACGCAAGACTAGCGGCGAACACCGGGGAGCTGTTTTTT.